The 17 T cell receptor beta chains presented below share a single source sample, sequenced in a study of cytomegalovirus exposure and HLA in healthy donors. The PCR was carried out with 60 Vbeta primers and 13 Jbeta primers. Assay: immunoSEQ multiplex PCR; the TCRdb copy retains only in-frame clones and omits some. The sample yields approximately 140,000 clones, over 60% seen once. Sequencing was carried out using PBMCs. The receptor source for this set is a woman aged 50 to 65 in good health and CMV-seronegative.

This chain joins TRBV6-5 and TRBJ1-2, with TRBD1 as a possible D gene (5 bases). The CDR3 contains 15 residues. Trimming stripped 8 bases from V and 7 bases from J, with 23 bases between. Germline V gene sequence: CDR1 MNHEY, CDR2 SVGAGI. CDR3 sequence reads: CASARSVLGASGYTF. CDR3 bases: TGTGCCAGCGCGAGGTCGGTCCTTGGGGCAAGTGGCTACACCTTC.

The chain has TRBV5-1 and TRBJ1-3; no firm D call. The CDR3 covers 15 residues. The V end lost 0 bases, the J end lost 6 bases, and 13 bases lay between the germline ends. Germline V gives CDR1 SGHRS, CDR2 YFSETQ. In nucleotides, the CDR3 is TGCGCCAGCAGCTTGGCCGCGGTAGAAGAAAACACCATATATTTT. It yields the protein CASSLAAVEENTIYF.

By sample share, this clone is medium-sized. The rearrangement uses TRBV30 and TRBJ2-3, with 10 bases aligning to TRBD2. Per the germline V gene, CDR1 is GTSNPN and CDR2 is SVGIG (reference sequence). This CDR3 contains 14 residues. J lost 5 bases, V lost 2 bases, and 4 bases had no gene match. The CDR3 nucleotides are TGTGCCTGGAGTTGGACTAGCGGAGAAGATACGCAGTATTTT. Encoded protein: CAWSWTSGEDTQYF.

The V call is TRBV30, the J call TRBJ2-5; maybe TRBD2 (5 bases). The CDR3 totals 15 residues. Trimming left V 3 bases short and J 5 bases short, with 19 bases between. The germline gives CDR1 GTSNPN, CDR2 SVGIG (reference sequence). The CDR3 bases are TGTGCCTGGAGCGACTGGACTCTTCCCGGGGAGACCCAGTACTTC. Protein sequence: CAWSDWTLPGETQYF.

This clone showed up just once. The chain combines TRBV5-1 with TRBJ2-7; 7 nucleotides agree with TRBD2. The CDR3 consists of 15 residues. The V gene's germline CDR1 is SGHRS and CDR2 YFSETQ. Trimming at V came to 3 bases and at J to 3 bases, leaving 9 bases not matched to a gene. CDR3 amino acids: CASSYLLAGDYEQYF. CDR3 bases: TGCGCCAGCAGCTACCTGTTAGCGGGCGACTACGAGCAGTACTTC. Full variable domain (remainder filled in from reference TRBV5-1 and TRBJ2-7): KAGVTQTPRYLIKTRGQQVTLSCSPISGHRSVSWYQQTPGQGLQFLFEYFSETQRNKGNFPGRFSGRQFSNSRSEMNVSTLELGDSALYLCASSYLLAGDYEQYFGPGTRLTVT.

This clone was observed a few times. The rearrangement uses TRBV6-6 and TRBJ1-5; perhaps TRBD1 as D (6 bases). The ends were cut back, 5 bases at V and 2 bases at J, with 10 bases in the middle. Germline CDR1 MNHNY, CDR2 SVGAGI (reference sequence). The CDR3 length is 14 residues. CDR3 bases: TGTGCCAGCAGTACAGGGATAGGCAATCAGCCCCAGCATTTT. Protein sequence: CASSTGIGNQPQHF.

The chain's CDR3 is CASSQAGATNEKLFF. As DNA, the CDR3 is TGCGCCAGCAGCCAAGCAGGGGCGACTAATGAAAAACTGTTTTTT. This rearrangement joins TRBV4-1 to TRBJ1-4, with D possibly being TRBD1 (6 bases). With 1 base removed from V and 2 bases from J, the gap between germline ends came to 8 bases. The CDR3 consists of 15 residues. The germline V gene has CDR1 MGHRA and CDR2 YSYEKL.

The chain employs TRBV7-3 and TRBJ2-1, with 7 bases fitting TRBD2. With 4 bases clipped from V and 9 bases from J, the junction kept 9 bases outside the gene matches. Germline-derived CDR1 and CDR2 are SGHTA and FQGTGA. This CDR3 comprises 14 residues. CDR3 loop: CASSSGSGVGEQFF. CDR3 in DNA: TGTGCCAGCAGCTCCGGGAGCGGGGTTGGTGAGCAGTTCTTC.

The genes are TRBV5-1 and TRBJ1-6, with D possibly being TRBD1 (6 bases). CDR1 SGHRS and CDR2 YFSETQ come from the germline V gene. This CDR3 is built from 15 residues. The V end lost 0 bases, the J end lost 7 bases, and 11 bases lay between the germline ends. Here the CDR3 DNA reads TGCGCCAGCAGCTTGGAGCCGACAGGAAATTCACCCCTCCACTTT. Its protein is CASSLEPTGNSPLHF.

The CDR3 DNA reads TGCAGCGTTCCGGGGTCCCCGGCGGCGGGCTACACCTTC. Its protein product is CSVPGSPAAGYTF. The chain couples TRBV29-1 to TRBJ1-2; no reliable D call. V dropped 5 bases and J dropped 8 bases, with 18 bases sitting between them. The length of the CDR3 is 13 residues. Germline lookup yields CDR1 SQVTM and CDR2 ANQGSEA.

This clone was recorded once. The J gene is TRBJ2-7, the V gene TRBV4-2, with TRBD2 matching 8 bases. Trimming took 0 bases from V and 4 from J; bases not matched to a gene: 11. This CDR3 comprises 17 residues. Germline V gene sequence: CDR1 LGHNA, CDR2 YNFKEQ. CDR3 amino acids: CASSQDSSGGQRYEQYF. In nucleotides, the CDR3 is TGTGCCAGCAGCCAAGATTCCTCGGGGGGGCAAAGGTACGAGCAGTACTTC.

J is TRBJ2-7 and V is TRBV5-4; 8 nucleotides align to TRBD1. Per germline, CDR1 SGHNT and CDR2 YYREEE (reference sequence). The CDR3 is made up of 14 amino acids. V trimming: 3 bases; J trimming: 3 bases; junction bases outside the gene matches: 5. The CDR3 region is CASSSDREVYEQYF. The CDR3 region has the DNA TGTGCCAGCAGCTCGGACAGGGAGGTCTACGAGCAGTACTTC.

The chain couples TRBV6-1 to TRBJ2-3, with D unresolved. This CDR3 contains 12 residues. The germline V and J ends were trimmed by 6 bases and 0 bases, with 4 bases remaining between them. Per germline, CDR1 MNHNS and CDR2 SASEGT. The CDR3 bases are TGTGCCAGCAGCCCGAGCACAGATACGCAGTATTTT. This translates into CASSPSTDTQYF.

The CDR3 loop is CASSPRQVKDEQFF. Written as DNA, the CDR3 is TGTGCCAGCAGTCCCCGACAGGTGAAGGATGAGCAGTTCTTC. The chain employs TRBV27 and TRBJ2-1; weak D call: TRBD1 (6 bases). The CDR3 totals 14 residues. The germline CDR1 and CDR2 sequences are MNHEY and SMNVEV (reference sequence). V gave up 5 bases and J gave up 8 bases, with 16 bases separating them.

The sample holds one count of this clone. V and J are TRBV7-9 and TRBJ2-3, with D perhaps matching TRBD1 (5 bases). The CDR3 extends over 14 amino acids. Deletions cut 5 bases from V and 2 bases from J, with 11 bases between. Looked up from germline, CDR1 is SEHNR and CDR2 is FQNEAQ (reference sequence). The chain's CDR3 is CASSPADTTDTQYF. CDR3 in DNA: TGTGCCAGCAGCCCGGCGGACACCACAGATACGCAGTATTTT.

The chain has TRBV7-2 and TRBJ2-3, with 9 bases aligning to TRBD2. The germline V gene has CDR1 SGHTA and CDR2 FQGNSA. The CDR3 has 14 amino acids. V lost 6 bases to trimming and J lost 3 bases; unmatched junction nucleotides: 4. Here the CDR3 reads CASSQLAGTDTQYF. The CDR3 DNA reads TGTGCCAGCAGTCAGCTAGCGGGGACAGATACGCAGTATTTT.

This clone has just one count. The chain employs TRBV19 and TRBJ1-2, with TRBD1 matching 12 bases. Germline CDR1 reads LNHDA; CDR2 reads SQIVND (reference sequence). The CDR3 has 16 residues. Losses at the gene ends were 3 bases for V and 4 bases for J; bases not matched to a gene: 6. CDR3 loop: CASSMGTGGRGYGYTF. The CDR3 DNA reads TGTGCCAGTAGTATGGGGACAGGGGGCAGGGGCTATGGCTACACCTTC.